Following are 18 T cell receptor beta chains from one sample sequenced in a study of blood T cell repertoires in COVID-19. TCRdb's table, derived via immunoSEQ multiplex PCR, lists solely in-frame clones and lacks some. Among around 140,000 clones listed, roughly 84% were seen once. What was sequenced was peripheral blood. Every receptor here comes from a man aged 55 to 70 with acute or convalescent COVID-19.

The chain uses TRBV4-2 and TRBJ2-7; no clear D gene. In germline, CDR1 is LGHNA, CDR2 YNFKEQ. This CDR3 region has 14 residues. The V end was cut by 0 bases, the J end by 5 bases, with 11 bases between. Here the CDR3 DNA reads TGTGCCAGCAGCCAAGATGAGGTTTTCAACGAGCAGTACTTC. This gives the protein CASSQDEVFNEQYF.

The chain carries TRBV5-8 and TRBJ2-7, with a tentative D call TRBD2 (5 bases). V gave up 0 bases and J gave up 4 bases, with 11 bases separating them. The CDR3 is made up of 14 amino acids. Germline V gives CDR1 SGHTS, CDR2 YDEGEE. The CDR3 here is CASSLGLASYEQYF. In DNA form, the CDR3 reads TGTGCCAGCAGCTTGGGTCTAGCTAGTTACGAGCAGTACTTC.

This chain connects TRBV5-1 to TRBJ1-2, with D maybe TRBD1 (5 bases). The CDR3 has 13 amino acids. V dropped 0 bases and J dropped 6 bases, with 9 bases sitting between them. Germline assignment: CDR1 SGHRS and CDR2 YFSETQ. Here the CDR3 reads CASSLVSGNGYTF. In nucleotides, the CDR3 is TGCGCCAGCAGCTTGGTTTCAGGGAATGGCTACACCTTC.

On this clone: Other DNA variants within this sample encode the same CDR3. V usage is TRBV20-1 and J usage is TRBJ2-1; possibly TRBD2 for D (6 bases). Germline V gene data show CDR1 as DFQATT and CDR2 as SNEGSKA (reference sequence). V was shortened by 3 bases and J by 7 bases, with 7 bases between the two germline ends. The CDR3 covers 11 residues. In DNA, the CDR3 is TGCAGTGCTAGTCGGGGGAATGAGCAGTTCTTC. Translated: CSASRGNEQFF.

The J gene is TRBJ1-5, the V gene TRBV7-2; unclear D gene. Germline CDR1 is SGHTA and CDR2 is FQGNSA. The CDR3 is 13 amino acids. V lost 1 base and J 7 bases, leaving 8 bases between the germline ends. The CDR3 region has the DNA TGTGCCAGCAGCTTAGGTATCGTCCAGCCCCAGCATTTT. Translated: CASSLGIVQPQHF.

The chain couples TRBV30 to TRBJ1-5; 8 nucleotides align to TRBD1. The CDR3 is made up of 16 amino acids. V dropped 1 base and J dropped 3; count of bases not matched to a gene: 8. CDR1 is GTSNPN and CDR2 is SVGIG in the germline V gene (reference sequence). In DNA form, the CDR3 reads TGTGCCTGGAGTGCCCCGGGACAGGCGGACAATCAGCCCCAGCATTTT. Translated, it gives CAWSAPGQADNQPQHF.

The chain uses TRBV29-1 and TRBJ2-1; TRBD2 matches 7 bases. CDR1 SQVTM and CDR2 ANQGSEA come from the germline V gene. V lost 8 bases to trimming and J lost 9 bases; unmatched junction nucleotides: 10. This CDR3 spans 12 amino acids. CDR3 coding DNA: TGCAGCTCAGCGACTAGCCCTAGTGAGCAGTTCTTC. Protein: CSSATSPSEQFF.

The genes are TRBV7-9 and TRBJ1-2, with D maybe TRBD1 (6 bases). V was shortened by 5 bases and J by 0 bases, with 10 bases between the two germline ends. Germline V gives CDR1 SEHNR, CDR2 FQNEAQ (reference sequence). The length of the CDR3 is 14 residues. Here the CDR3 DNA reads TGTGCCAGCAGCCGTGGACAGACTAACTATGGCTACACCTTC. Translation: CASSRGQTNYGYTF.

This sequence joins TRBV14 and TRBJ2-1; TRBD2 agrees at 10 bases. In germline, CDR1 is SGHDN, CDR2 FVKESK. The J segment lost 7 bases and the V segment lost 4 bases, leaving 13 bases of the junction unmatched. The CDR3 is made up of 17 amino acids. This CDR3 reads CASSRRTGNSGGNEQFF. CDR3 sequence (DNA): TGTGCCAGCAGCCGTAGGACTGGAAATAGCGGGGGGAATGAGCAGTTCTTC. The whole variable domain, filled in from reference TRBV14 and TRBJ2-1, reads EAGVTQFPSHSVIEKGQTVTLRCDPISGHDNLYWYRRVMGKEIKFLLHFVKESKQDESGMPNNRFLAERTGGTYSTLKVQPAELEDSGVYFCASSRRTGNSGGNEQFFGPGTRLTVL.

The chain couples TRBV5-8 to TRBJ1-2; tentative D call: TRBD1 (6 bases). Germline V lookup: CDR1 SGHTS, CDR2 YDEGEE. This CDR3 comprises 14 residues. With 5 bases removed from V and 4 bases from J, the gap between germline ends came to 15 bases. The CDR3 nucleotides read TGTGCCAGCAGAGCAGCAGGGGATCTCTATGGCTACACCTTC. Translation: CASRAAGDLYGYTF. The complete variable domain, with remaining parts taken from reference TRBV5-8 and TRBJ1-2, reads EAGVTQSPTHLIKTRGQQATLRCSPISGHTSVYWYQQALGLGLQFLLWYDEGEERNRGNFPPRFSGRQFPNYSSELNVNALELEDSALYLCASRAAGDLYGYTFGSGTRLTVV.

V and J are TRBV7-2 and TRBJ1-5, with D possibly TRBD1 on 5 matching bases. From germline, CDR1 is SGHTA and CDR2 FQGNSA. Trimming left V 5 bases short and J 2 bases short, with 10 bases between. The length of the CDR3 is 14 residues. The CDR3 here is CASSTGQGNQPQHF. CDR3 sequence (DNA): TGTGCCAGCAGCACCGGACAAGGCAATCAGCCCCAGCATTTT.

The CDR3 nucleotides read TGTGCCAGCAGTGAACTAGCGGGTGGAGTCTCCTACGAGCAGTACTTC. Residues: CASSELAGGVSYEQYF. This sequence joins TRBV2 and TRBJ2-7; 8 nucleotides agree with TRBD2. CDR3 length: 16 residues. V was pared by 2 bases and J by 0 bases, with 6 bases of the junction left unmatched. The V gene's germline CDR1 is SNHLY and CDR2 FYNNEI.

The chain recombines TRBV5-1 with TRBJ1-1, with TRBD1 identical over 8 bases. Germline lookup yields CDR1 SGHRS and CDR2 YFSETQ. There are 15 residues in the CDR3. The trim removed 4 bases at V and 2 bases at J, leaving 7 bases unmatched. CDR3 bases: TGCGCCAGCAGCGGACAGACAGGGGCAAACACTGAAGCTTTCTTT. Its protein product is CASSGQTGANTEAFF.

V usage is TRBV3-1 (or the pseudogene TRBV3-2) and J usage is TRBJ2-7, with a tentative D call TRBD2 (5 bases). The CDR3 runs to 13 residues. CDR1 and CDR2 from the germline V gene are LGHDT and YNNKEL (reference sequence). V was clipped by 3 bases and J by 7 bases, with 13 bases between them. Written as DNA, the CDR3 is TGTGCCAGCAGCCACTTCCGGTCGGGAGAGCAGTACTTC. This codes for CASSHFRSGEQYF.

This rearrangement joins TRBV6-1 to TRBJ2-5; D is unresolved. Germline CDR1 and CDR2: MNHNS and SASEGT. Deletions cut 1 base from V and 4 bases from J, with 13 bases between. The CDR3 is 15 residues long. The CDR3 region is CASSEDEEMGETQYF. The CDR3 region has the DNA TGTGCCAGCAGTGAAGATGAGGAGATGGGAGAGACCCAGTACTTC.

The chain uses TRBV9 and TRBJ2-1; 10 nucleotides match TRBD2. Germline V gene data show CDR1 as SGDLS and CDR2 as YYNGEE. J lost 5 bases, V lost 5 bases, and 7 bases had no gene match. The CDR3 has 15 amino acids. The CDR3 coding sequence is TGTGCCAGCAGTCATCTAGCGGGAGCCCACAATGAGCAGTTCTTC. Amino acids: CASSHLAGAHNEQFF.

The chain uses TRBV23-1 and TRBJ2-3; perhaps TRBD1 as D (6 bases). TRBV23-1 is annotated as an ORF whose role is uncertain. There are 13 residues in the CDR3. With 7 bases removed from V and 6 bases from J, the gap between germline ends came to 14 bases. The CDR3 reads CASTIQGRDTQYF. DNA of the CDR3: TGCGCCAGCACCATCCAGGGGCGGGATACGCAGTATTTT.

The chain combines TRBV29-1 with TRBJ2-2, with 7 positions matching TRBD1. Trimming took 4 bases from V and 6 from J; bases not matched to a gene: 5. Germline loops: CDR1 SQVTM, CDR2 ANQGSEA. This CDR3 has 13 amino acids. The CDR3 here is CSVGQGNPGELFF. DNA for the CDR3: TGCAGCGTTGGACAGGGTAATCCCGGGGAGCTGTTTTTT.